The 25 T cell receptor beta chains presented below share a single source sample, sequenced in a study of blood T cell repertoires in COVID-19. Data came from immunoSEQ multiplex PCR; TCRdb stores just in-frame clones and leaves some out. The sample records under 80,000 clones, more than 90% being singletons. Material for sequencing was peripheral blood. The source is a human donor in a cohort sampled during active COVID-19.

V is TRBV27 and J is TRBJ1-3; 8 nucleotides align to TRBD1. Per germline, CDR1 MNHEY and CDR2 SMNVEV (reference sequence). V was pared by 6 bases and J by 1 base, with 5 bases of the junction left unmatched. The CDR3 extends over 15 amino acids. CDR3 DNA sequence: TGTGCCAGCAGGCCGGACAGGGTATCTGGAAACACCATATATTTT. Amino acids: CASRPDRVSGNTIYF.

The chain recombines TRBV4-1 with TRBJ1-5; a possible D gene is TRBD1 (6 bases). V was cut by 0 bases and J by 2 bases, with 11 bases left in between. The germline V gene has CDR1 MGHRA and CDR2 YSYEKL. This CDR3 is built from 16 residues. For the CDR3, the DNA is TGCGCCAGCAGCCAAGAAGGGGCAGGGGGCAATCAGCCCCAGCATTTT. Translated, it gives CASSQEGAGGNQPQHF.

This sequence joins TRBV7-3 and TRBJ2-1; 9 positions agree with TRBD2. The CDR3 runs to 15 residues. V lost 4 bases and J lost 5; bases outside the gene matches: 6. Germline V gene sequence: CDR1 SGHTA, CDR2 FQGTGA. The DNA of the CDR3 is TGTGCCAGCAGCTCATCCGGGACTAGCCACAATGAGCAGTTCTTC. It specifies CASSSSGTSHNEQFF.

The V call is TRBV6-5, the J call TRBJ2-1; 8 positions agree with TRBD1. The ends lost 8 bases at V and 6 bases at J; junction bases unmatched: 6. In germline, CDR1 is MNHEY, CDR2 SVGAGI. The CDR3 covers 13 residues. In nucleotides, the CDR3 is TGTGCCAGCGGACAGGGAAATATCAATGAGCAGTTCTTC. As protein: CASGQGNINEQFF.

The J gene is TRBJ1-1, the V gene TRBV12-5; D gene unclear. Germline loops: CDR1 LGHNT, CDR2 FRNRAP. V was pared by 2 bases and J by 5 bases, with 6 bases between. The CDR3 is 12 amino acids. The CDR3 region is CASGLPQTEAFF. The CDR3 DNA is TGTGCTAGTGGTTTGCCTCAGACTGAAGCTTTCTTT. The full variable domain, in which reference TRBV12-5 and TRBJ1-1 provide the parts outside the CDR3, is DARVTQTPRHKVTEMGQEVTMRCQPILGHNTVFWYRQTMMQGLELLAYFRNRAPLDDSGMPKDRFSAEMPDATLATLKIQPSEPRDSAVYFCASGLPQTEAFFGQGTRLTVV.

The chain couples TRBV27 to TRBJ2-1; 10 nucleotides align to TRBD2. The germline V gene encodes CDR1 MNHEY and CDR2 SMNVEV (reference sequence). The CDR3 has 17 residues. Trimming removed 0 bases from V and 3 bases from J; junction bases left unmatched: 5. CDR3 DNA sequence: TGTGCCAGCAGTTTATCGGCGGAGCGGGAGGGCTACAATGAGCAGTTCTTC. Amino acids: CASSLSAEREGYNEQFF.

The V call is TRBV7-8, the J call TRBJ2-7; unclear D gene. The CDR3 contains 14 residues. V was cut by 3 bases and J by 0 bases, with 9 bases left in between. CDR1 and CDR2 (germline): SGHVS, FQNEAQ. CDR3 residues: CASSFQESSYEQYF. As DNA, the CDR3 is TGTGCCAGCAGCTTCCAAGAGAGCTCCTACGAGCAGTACTTC.

The CDR3, as DNA: TGTGCCAGCAGTTCAACCCCAGGGATCGGTGAGCAGTTCTTC. Translating it yields CASSSTPGIGEQFF. V is TRBV7-2 and J is TRBJ2-1, with D tentatively TRBD1 (5 bases). This CDR3 spans 14 amino acids. Deletions cut 6 bases from V and 9 bases from J, with 18 bases between. The germline V gene has CDR1 SGHTA and CDR2 FQGNSA.

This chain joins TRBV18 and TRBJ1-5, with D unclear. Germline lookup yields CDR1 KGHSH and CDR2 LQKENI. The V and J ends lost 3 bases and 3 bases respectively, with 12 bases between them. CDR3 length: 15 amino acids. The CDR3 DNA reads as TGTGCCAGCTCACCGGGGAGGCAGGACAATCAGCCCCAGCATTTT. This sequence encodes CASSPGRQDNQPQHF.

This clone was recorded at least ten times. The rearrangement joins TRBV9 to TRBJ2-5; D might be TRBD1 (6 bases). V lost 4 bases and J lost 5, with 18 bases in between. This CDR3 contains 15 residues. Germline CDR1 reads SGDLS; CDR2 reads YYNGEE. The CDR3 bases are TGTGCCAGCAGCCTTATGGGGGCGCGGTTGGAGACCCAGTACTTC. Translating gives CASSLMGARLETQYF.

This rearrangement joins TRBV6-2 or TRBV6-3 to TRBJ1-5, with D possibly matching TRBD1 (6 bases). V was pared by 2 bases and J by 0 bases, with 8 bases between. In germline, CDR1 is MNHEY, CDR2 SVGEGT. There are 15 residues in the CDR3. DNA of the CDR3: TGTGCCAGCAGTTACGGGACAACTAGCAATCAGCCCCAGCATTTT. Protein: CASSYGTTSNQPQHF.

The chain employs TRBV19 and TRBJ1-6; 7 nucleotides match TRBD1. With V trimmed by 6 bases and J by 8 bases, 4 bases remained unmatched. Germline assignment: CDR1 LNHDA and CDR2 SQIVND (reference sequence). The CDR3 runs 13 residues. As DNA, the CDR3 is TGTGCCAGTAGAGGACAGGAATATTCACCCCTCCACTTT. Protein sequence: CASRGQEYSPLHF.

V usage is TRBV27 and J usage is TRBJ2-7; D possibly corresponds to TRBD1 (6 bases). This CDR3 region has 11 residues. CDR1 is MNHEY and CDR2 is SMNVEV in the germline V gene (reference sequence). The CDR3 region is CVSGETYEQYF. DNA for the CDR3: TGTGTCTCAGGGGAAACCTACGAGCAGTACTTC.

The chain links TRBV6-1 to TRBJ1-5, with D maybe TRBD1 (5 bases). Looked up from germline, CDR1 is MNHNS and CDR2 is SASEGT. Trimming took 3 bases from V and 1 from J, leaving 10 bases between them. This CDR3 has 15 amino acids. Written as DNA, the CDR3 is TGTGCCAGCAGTGACGGGGGGGGGAGCAATCAGCCCCAGCATTTT. Protein product: CASSDGGGSNQPQHF.

The chain has TRBV7-3 and TRBJ2-2; maybe TRBD1 (6 bases). The CDR3 spans 13 residues. Germline CDR1 reads SGHTA; CDR2 reads FQGTGA. Trimming cost V 8 bases and J 2 bases, with 9 bases left between them. The CDR3 sequence: CASRGGNTGELFF. CDR3 DNA sequence: TGTGCCAGCCGAGGGGGTAACACCGGGGAGCTGTTTTTT.

The chain links TRBV9 to TRBJ1-4, with D unresolved. The germline V and J ends were trimmed by 4 bases and 6 bases, with 16 bases remaining between them. The germline V gene has CDR1 SGDLS and CDR2 YYNGEE. There are 15 residues in the CDR3. CDR3 amino acids: CASSPRRGKDEKLFF. In nucleotides, the CDR3 is TGTGCCAGCAGCCCTCGTCGGGGTAAGGATGAAAAACTGTTTTTT.

In DNA, the CDR3 is TGTGCCAGCAGTCCACCGGGGGGAAACACCATATATTTT. It specifies CASSPPGGNTIYF. The chain combines TRBV6-6 with TRBJ1-3, with unresolved D. This CDR3 has 13 amino acids. V gave up 5 bases and J gave up 4 bases, with 9 bases separating them. Germline CDR1 reads MNHNY; CDR2 reads SVGAGI (reference sequence).

The CDR3 DNA reads TGTGCCACCAGCGAAGAAGCGGCGTCGGTCGGGGAGCTGTTTTTT. This translates into CATSEEAASVGELFF. The rearrangement links TRBV2 to TRBJ2-2, with D possibly TRBD2 on 5 matching bases. Germline loops: CDR1 SNHLY, CDR2 FYNNEI. The CDR3 is 15 residues long. Trimming shortened V by 10 bases and J by 7 bases, and 22 bases separated the two germline ends. The whole variable domain, filled in from reference TRBV2 and TRBJ2-2, reads EPEVTQTPSHQVTQMGQEVILRCVPISNHLYFYWYRQILGQKVEFLVSFYNNEISEKSEIFDDQFSVERPDGSNFTLKIRSTKLEDSAMYFCATSEEAASVGELFFGEGSRLTVL.

The CDR3 loop reads CASSPLQGEQYF. The CDR3 DNA follows: TGTGCCAGCTCGCCCCTACAGGGTGAGCAGTACTTC. The rearrangement joins TRBV18 to TRBJ2-7, with TRBD1 as a possible D gene (6 bases). The CDR3 contains 12 residues. Trimming left V 6 bases short and J 7 bases short, with 13 bases between. Germline CDR1 and CDR2: KGHSH and LQKENI.

This rearrangement joins TRBV12-3 or TRBV12-4 to TRBJ1-1; D gene unclear. V was pared by 1 base and J by 5 bases, with 8 bases between. There are 13 residues in the CDR3. The CDR3 DNA follows: TGTGCCAGCAGTTTAGGTTCCGGTACTGAAGCTTTCTTT. Translation gives CASSLGSGTEAFF.

The chain combines TRBV12-3 or TRBV12-4 with TRBJ2-1; D may be TRBD1 (6 bases). The CDR3 is 13 residues long. Trimming cost V 5 bases and J 4 bases, with 9 bases left between them. In DNA form, the CDR3 reads TGTGCCAGCAGTGACCAGGGGTACAATGAGCAGTTCTTC. Translating gives CASSDQGYNEQFF.

The count of this clone is one. The rearrangement uses TRBV5-6 and TRBJ1-5; TRBD1 matches 7 bases. This CDR3 has 14 amino acids. In germline, CDR1 is SGHDT, CDR2 YYEEEE. Trimming cost V 2 bases and J 7 bases; bases outside gene matches: 6. CDR3 residues: CASSLGQDKQPQHF. CDR3 DNA: TGTGCCAGCAGCTTAGGACAGGATAAACAGCCCCAGCATTTT.

V and J are TRBV11-3 and TRBJ2-1; maybe TRBD2 (6 bases). The CDR3 loop spans 12 amino acids. CDR1 and CDR2 from the germline V gene are SGHNT and YENEEA. V shed 5 bases and J shed 5 bases, with 7 bases lying between them. CDR3 protein: CASSRGDNEQFF. The DNA for the CDR3 is TGTGCCAGCAGCCGCGGGGACAATGAGCAGTTCTTC. Based on the CDR3 plus reference TRBV11-3 and TRBJ2-1, the full variable domain is EAGVVQSPRYKIIEKKQPVAFWCNPISGHNTLYWYLQNLGQGPELLIRYENEEAVDDSQLPKDRFSAERLKGVDSTLKIQPAELGDSAVYLCASSRGDNEQFFGPGTRLTVL.

The V and J genes are TRBV15 and TRBJ1-1, with D hard to call. In germline, CDR1 is LNHNV, CDR2 YYDKDF (reference sequence). Between the trimmed V and J ends, which lost 1 base and 6 bases, there was a span of 9 bases. The CDR3 extends over 13 amino acids. As DNA, the CDR3 is TGTGCCACCAGCAGAGCTCGGGTATCTGAAGCTTTCTTT. Translation gives CATSRARVSEAFF.

This chain links TRBV18 with TRBJ2-3, with D possibly being TRBD1 (6 bases). With 2 bases removed from V and 2 bases from J, the gap between germline ends came to 11 bases. This CDR3 has 15 residues. Per the germline V gene, CDR1 is KGHSH and CDR2 is LQKENI. CDR3: CASSPSRGHTDTQYF. In DNA, the CDR3 is TGTGCCAGCTCACCATCCAGGGGACACACAGATACGCAGTATTTT. Using reference TRBV18 and TRBJ2-3 for the parts outside the CDR3, the full variable domain is NAGVMQNPRHLVRRRGQEARLRCSPMKGHSHVYWYRQLPEEGLKFMVYLQKENIIDESGMPKERFSAEFPKEGPSILRIQQVVRGDSAAYFCASSPSRGHTDTQYFGPGTRLTVL.